Each of the 25 T cell receptor beta chains below was sequenced from the same sample in a study of shared clonotypes between healthy human individuals. The table came from immunoSEQ multiplex PCR; TCRdb's copy has only in-frame clones and leaves some out. The table lists about 1 million clones, about 76% of them singletons. Sample: memory CD4+ T cells sorted from blood. Subset in this sample: CD45RA-negative fraction. The source of these receptors is a man aged 18 to 29 in good health.

The table lists this clone with a count of one. The chain combines TRBV7-9 with TRBJ2-3; 9 bases fit TRBD1. This CDR3 comprises 15 residues. Germline lookup yields CDR1 SEHNR and CDR2 FQNEAQ (reference sequence). With 6 bases clipped from V and 2 bases from J, the junction kept 6 bases outside the gene matches. The CDR3 DNA reads TGTGCCAGCAGTATTGGGGACAGGGCCACAGATACGCAGTATTTT. This codes for CASSIGDRATDTQYF.

The V call is TRBV28, the J call TRBJ1-5; maybe TRBD1 (5 bases). Germline V gene lookup returns CDR1 MDHEN and CDR2 SYDVKM. Trimming pared 6 bases from V and 7 bases from J, leaving 13 bases between. The CDR3 has 13 amino acids. The CDR3 region is CASRLSGGQPQHF. CDR3 DNA sequence: TGTGCCAGCAGACTGTCCGGGGGACAGCCCCAGCATTTT. Full variable domain (outside the CDR3, taken from reference TRBV28 and TRBJ1-5): DVKVTQSSRYLVKRTGEKVFLECVQDMDHENMFWYRQDPGLGLRLIYFSYDVKMKEKGDIPEGYSVSREKKERFSLILESASTNQTSMYLCASRLSGGQPQHFGDGTRLSIL.

The table lists this clone with a few counts. The rearrangement uses TRBV7-3 and TRBJ2-3; 15 bases are a match to TRBD2. The CDR3 spans 18 residues. Trimming took 2 bases from V and 4 from J; bases not matched to a gene: 7. Germline loops: CDR1 SGHTA, CDR2 FQGTGA. Written as DNA, the CDR3 is TGTGCCAGCAGCTTATATGGACTAGCGGGGGGGCCATCAGATACGCAGTATTTT. This sequence encodes CASSLYGLAGGPSDTQYF.

The V gene is TRBV6-1, the J gene TRBJ1-2; 7 bases line up with TRBD1. V was clipped by 4 bases and J by 8 bases; unmatched bases: 13. The CDR3 loop spans 15 amino acids. CDR1 is MNHNS, CDR2 SASEGT, per germline. CDR3 in DNA: TGTGCCAGCAGTGCAGAAGTAGGACAGGTCGGCGGCTACACCTTC. Its translation is CASSAEVGQVGGYTF.

The CDR3 here is CASSPGANTGELFF. CDR3 in DNA: TGTGCCAGCAGTCCGGGAGCTAACACCGGGGAGCTGTTTTTT. V gene TRBV6-1 combines with J gene TRBJ2-2; D might be TRBD2 (6 bases). Between the trimmed V and J ends, which lost 5 bases and 2 bases, there was a span of 9 bases. Per the germline V gene, CDR1 is MNHNS and CDR2 is SASEGT. This CDR3 comprises 14 residues.

This chain links TRBV5-1 with TRBJ1-1; no clear D gene. The CDR3 spans 12 residues. Per germline, CDR1 SGHRS and CDR2 YFSETQ. Trimming removed 0 bases at V and 4 bases at J, with 4 bases between. CDR3 residues: CASSLGSTEAFF. In DNA, the CDR3 is TGCGCCAGCAGCTTGGGGAGCACTGAAGCTTTCTTT.

The genes are TRBV5-1 and TRBJ2-7; TRBD2 matches 11 bases. V trimming: 2 bases; J trimming: 4 bases; junction bases outside the gene matches: 5. The CDR3 has 15 residues. Germline lookup yields CDR1 SGHRS and CDR2 YFSETQ. The DNA for the CDR3 is TGCGCCAGCAGCTTCATAGCGGGAGGGCCATACGAGCAGTACTTC. It encodes CASSFIAGGPYEQYF.

V is TRBV5-6 and J is TRBJ2-5; D gene unclear. The V end lost 2 bases, the J end lost 4 bases, and 12 bases lay between the germline ends. The germline CDR1 and CDR2 sequences are SGHDT and YYEEEE. This CDR3 has 14 amino acids. The CDR3 loop reads CASSFGERVETQYF. The CDR3 DNA reads TGTGCCAGCAGCTTTGGGGAACGAGTAGAGACCCAGTACTTC.

The chain joins TRBV7-2 to TRBJ2-7; TRBD2 matches 8 bases. Germline V gives CDR1 SGHTA, CDR2 FQGNSA. Trimming cost V 3 bases and J 12 bases; bases outside gene matches: 16. This CDR3 spans 15 amino acids. CDR3 DNA sequence: TGTGCCAGCAGCTTGGATCTAGCGGGCGTCGCGACGGGGTACTTC. Translated: CASSLDLAGVATGYF.

Notes on this clone: In the same sample, other DNA sequences code for this CDR3. V usage is TRBV11-3 and J usage is TRBJ2-3; TRBD2 matches at 9 bases. The ends lost 3 bases at V and 0 bases at J; junction bases unmatched: 1. CDR3 length equals 15 residues. Germline lookup yields CDR1 SGHNT and CDR2 YENEEA. This CDR3 is CASSFSGGSTDTQYF. In nucleotides, the CDR3 is TGTGCCAGCAGCTTTAGCGGGGGAAGCACAGATACGCAGTATTTT.

The chain employs TRBV5-1 and TRBJ2-6, with TRBD2 matching 9 bases. Losses at the gene ends were 4 bases for V and 0 bases for J; bases not matched to a gene: 11. This CDR3 region has 19 residues. The germline V gene encodes CDR1 SGHRS and CDR2 YFSETQ. Here the CDR3 reads CASSPRGSGSGSGANVLTF. The CDR3 DNA is TGCGCCAGCAGCCCCCGGGGTAGCGGGAGTGGCTCTGGGGCCAACGTCCTGACTTTC.

The chain combines TRBV28 with TRBJ2-7; the D gene is possibly TRBD2 (5 bases). Looked up from germline, CDR1 is MDHEN and CDR2 is SYDVKM. The CDR3 is made up of 14 amino acids. The V end lost 6 bases, the J end lost 2 bases, and 14 bases lay between the germline ends. CDR3 DNA: TGTGCCAGCAGGGGTCGGACGGGGACCTACGAGCAGTACTTC. This codes for CASRGRTGTYEQYF.

V usage is TRBV5-1 and J usage is TRBJ1-4; the D gene is possibly TRBD1 (5 bases). The CDR3 has 14 amino acids. Germline values: CDR1 SGHRS, CDR2 YFSETQ. The V end lost 4 bases, the J end lost 7 bases, and 14 bases lay between the germline ends. CDR3 sequence reads: CASSPVGEGEKLFF. The CDR3 bases are TGCGCCAGCAGCCCCGTGGGGGAGGGTGAAAAACTGTTTTTT.

This chain joins TRBV6-1 and TRBJ1-1; D remains unclear. Germline V CDR1 and CDR2: MNHNS, SASEGT. The CDR3 is 13 residues long. Between the trimmed V and J ends, which lost 3 bases and 3 bases, there was a span of 8 bases. The CDR3 sequence is CASSEFLDTEAFF. In nucleotides, the CDR3 is TGTGCCAGCAGTGAGTTTCTAGACACTGAAGCTTTCTTT.

The rearrangement links TRBV2 to TRBJ1-3; D is ambiguous. The V end lost 7 bases, the J end lost 1 base, and 8 bases lay between the germline ends. This CDR3 has 13 residues. Germline assignment: CDR1 SNHLY and CDR2 FYNNEI. CDR3 amino acids: CASMGTSGNTIYF. In DNA, the CDR3 is TGTGCCAGCATGGGAACTTCTGGAAACACCATATATTTT. The entire variable domain, with the rest obtained from reference TRBV2 and TRBJ1-3, is as follows: EPEVTQTPSHQVTQMGQEVILRCVPISNHLYFYWYRQILGQKVEFLVSFYNNEISEKSEIFDDQFSVERPDGSNFTLKIRSTKLEDSAMYFCASMGTSGNTIYFGEGSWLTVV.

This clone was counted once. The chain employs TRBV4-1 and TRBJ2-5; 13 nucleotides match TRBD2. V lost 8 bases, J lost 7 bases, and 10 bases stayed unmatched. CDR1 MGHRA and CDR2 YSYEKL come from the germline V gene. There are 15 residues in the CDR3. The CDR3 sequence is CASRERTSGRGTQYF. The DNA of the CDR3 is TGCGCCAGCCGAGAGAGGACTAGCGGGAGAGGGACCCAGTACTTC.

V gene TRBV29-1 combines with J gene TRBJ1-1, with 9 positions matching TRBD1. Germline trimming cut 7 bases from V and 5 bases from J; bases unmatched to any gene: 8. The germline CDR1 and CDR2 sequences are SQVTM and ANQGSEA. The CDR3 extends over 13 amino acids. This chain's CDR3 is CSAVQGAGTEAFF. The CDR3 DNA sequence: TGCAGCGCGGTACAGGGGGCGGGAACTGAAGCTTTCTTT.

V usage is TRBV2 and J usage is TRBJ2-5; 10 bases are a match to TRBD2. The assigned J gene may be wrong: the sequence end matches TRBJ2-7 better. The CDR3 has 14 amino acids. Germline V CDR1 and CDR2: SNHLY, FYNNEI. The CDR3 protein is CASSKLAGLYEQYF. DNA of the CDR3: TGTGCCAGCAGCAAACTAGCGGGACTATACGAGCAGTACTTC.

The chain joins TRBV9 to TRBJ2-1, with 11 bases matching TRBD2. From germline, CDR1 is SGDLS and CDR2 YYNGEE. Losses at the gene ends were 2 bases for V and 8 bases for J; bases not matched to a gene: 9. The CDR3 length is 16 residues. CDR3: CASSVASSGGKDEQFF. The CDR3 coding sequence is TGTGCCAGCAGCGTCGCGTCTAGCGGGGGGAAAGATGAGCAGTTCTTC.

This clone was seen once. The chain carries TRBV19 and TRBJ1-5; D is unresolved. V shed 4 bases and J shed 0 bases, with 7 bases lying between them. Germline assignment: CDR1 LNHDA and CDR2 SQIVND (reference sequence). The CDR3 extends over 14 amino acids. The CDR3 region is CASSTTSSNQPQHF. The CDR3 region has the DNA TGTGCCAGTAGTACGACAAGTAGCAATCAGCCCCAGCATTTT.

The rearrangement uses TRBV11-2 and TRBJ2-5; TRBD1 aligns across 11 bases. The DNA end is more similar to TRBJ2-7, so the J call may be wrong. This CDR3 is built from 15 residues. CDR1 is SGHAT, CDR2 FQNNGV, per germline. The CDR3: CASSPGTGGYYEQYF. CDR3 DNA: TGTGCCAGCAGCCCCGGGACAGGGGGATACTACGAGCAGTACTTC.

The table lists this clone with a few counts. This rearrangement joins TRBV5-1 to TRBJ1-2, with 7 bases matching TRBD1. Per germline, CDR1 SGHRS and CDR2 YFSETQ. The J segment lost 4 bases and the V segment lost 4 bases, leaving 10 bases of the junction unmatched. CDR3 length: 15 amino acids. The CDR3 is CASSPTGVEGYGYTF. The DNA for the CDR3 is TGCGCCAGCAGCCCTACAGGGGTAGAGGGCTATGGCTACACCTTC.

The gene calls are TRBV7-6 and TRBJ1-2; D is perhaps TRBD1 (5 bases). Trimming stripped 3 bases from V and 5 bases from J, with 10 bases between. The CDR3 covers 13 residues. Germline V gene lookup returns CDR1 SGHVS and CDR2 FNYEAQ. CDR3 coding DNA: TGTGCCAGCAGCTTGAGTCAGGGATATGGCTACACCTTC. Protein product: CASSLSQGYGYTF. Full variable domain (rest looked up from reference TRBV7-6 and TRBJ1-2): GAGVSQSPRYKVTKRGQDVALRCDPISGHVSLYWYRQALGQGPEFLTYFNYEAQQDKSGLPNDRFSAERPEGSISTLTIQRTEQRDSAMYRCASSLSQGYGYTFGSGTRLTVV.

V gene TRBV28 combines with J gene TRBJ2-2, with TRBD1 matching 10 bases. V lost 5 bases, J lost 3 bases, and 3 bases stayed unmatched. The germline V gene has CDR1 MDHEN and CDR2 SYDVKM. The CDR3 runs to 15 residues. CDR3 bases: TGTGCCAGCAGTATTGGGACAGGGGACACCGGGGAGCTGTTTTTT. Translating it yields CASSIGTGDTGELFF.

This clone came up once. A much bigger clone sits one base away, suggesting this may be a read error. Other DNA sequences within the sample encode an identical CDR3. As DNA, the CDR3 is TGTGCCAGCAGTTTCGGACAGGGCAATCAGCCCCAGCATTTT. Translated: CASSFGQGNQPQHF. The chain links TRBV27 to TRBJ1-5, with 7 bases matching TRBD1. V shed 3 bases, J shed 2 bases, and the junction held 1 base outside the gene matches. This CDR3 comprises 14 residues. Germline CDR1 is MNHEY and CDR2 is SMNVEV (reference sequence).